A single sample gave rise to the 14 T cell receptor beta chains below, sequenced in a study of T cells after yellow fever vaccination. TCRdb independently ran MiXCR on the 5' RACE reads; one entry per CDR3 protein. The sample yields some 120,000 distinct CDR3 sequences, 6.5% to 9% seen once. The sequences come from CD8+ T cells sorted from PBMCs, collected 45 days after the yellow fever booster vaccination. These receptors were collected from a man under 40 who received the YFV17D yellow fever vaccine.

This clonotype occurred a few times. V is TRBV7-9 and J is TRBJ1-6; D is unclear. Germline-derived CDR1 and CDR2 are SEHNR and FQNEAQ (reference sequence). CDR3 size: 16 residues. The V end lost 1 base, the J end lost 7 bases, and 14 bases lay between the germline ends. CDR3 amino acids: CASSLEATGRNSPLHF. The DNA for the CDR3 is TGTGCCAGCAGCTTAGAAGCGACTGGTAGGAATTCACCCCTCCACTTT.

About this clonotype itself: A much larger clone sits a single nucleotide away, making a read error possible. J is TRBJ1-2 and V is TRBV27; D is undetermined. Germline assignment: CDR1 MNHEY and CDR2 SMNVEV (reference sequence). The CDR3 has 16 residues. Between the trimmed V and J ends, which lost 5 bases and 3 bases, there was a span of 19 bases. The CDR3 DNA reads TGTGCCAGCAGTCCTTCCCCGGGGTCAAATGACTATGGCTACACCTTC. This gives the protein CASSPSPGSNDYGYTF.

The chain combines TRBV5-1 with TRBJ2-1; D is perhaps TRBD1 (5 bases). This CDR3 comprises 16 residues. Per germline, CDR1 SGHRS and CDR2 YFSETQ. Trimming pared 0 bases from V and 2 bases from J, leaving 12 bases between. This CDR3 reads CASSLEAQGTYNEQFF. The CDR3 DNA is TGCGCCAGCAGCTTGGAGGCCCAGGGTACCTACAATGAGCAGTTCTTC.

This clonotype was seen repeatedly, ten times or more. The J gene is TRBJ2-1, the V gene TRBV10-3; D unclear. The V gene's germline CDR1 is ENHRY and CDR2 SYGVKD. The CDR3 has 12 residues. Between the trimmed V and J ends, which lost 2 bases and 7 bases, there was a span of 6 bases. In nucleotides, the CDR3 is TGTGCCATCAGTGAGACCCGAAATGAGCAGTTCTTC. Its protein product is CAISETRNEQFF.

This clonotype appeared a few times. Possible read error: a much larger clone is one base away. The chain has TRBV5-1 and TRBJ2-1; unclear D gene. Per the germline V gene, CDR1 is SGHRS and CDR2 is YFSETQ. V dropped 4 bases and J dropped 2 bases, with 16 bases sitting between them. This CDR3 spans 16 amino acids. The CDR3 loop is CASSHEDPVPYNEQFF. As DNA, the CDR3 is TGCGCCAGCAGCCACGAGGACCCGGTTCCCTACAATGAGCAGTTCTTC. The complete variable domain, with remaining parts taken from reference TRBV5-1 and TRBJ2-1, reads KAGVTQTPRYLIKTRGQQVTLSCSPISGHRSVSWYQQTPGQGLQFLFEYFSETQRNKGNFPGRFSGRQFSNSRSEMNVSTLELGDSALYLCASSHEDPVPYNEQFFGPGTRLTVL.

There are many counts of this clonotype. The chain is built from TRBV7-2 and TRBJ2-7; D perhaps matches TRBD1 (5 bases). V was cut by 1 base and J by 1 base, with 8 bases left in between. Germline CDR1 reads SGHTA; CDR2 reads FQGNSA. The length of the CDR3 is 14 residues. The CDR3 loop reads CASSLGWTSYEQYF. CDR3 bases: TGTGCCAGCAGCTTAGGGTGGACATCCTACGAGCAGTACTTC.

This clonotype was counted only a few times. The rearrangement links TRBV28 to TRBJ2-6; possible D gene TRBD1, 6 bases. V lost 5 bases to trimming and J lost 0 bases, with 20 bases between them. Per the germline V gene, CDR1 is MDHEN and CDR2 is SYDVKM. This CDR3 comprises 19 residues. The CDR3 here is CASSHRRDNLLSGANVLTF. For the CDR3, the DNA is TGTGCCAGCAGTCATCGCCGGGACAATTTACTCTCTGGGGCCAACGTCCTGACTTTC.

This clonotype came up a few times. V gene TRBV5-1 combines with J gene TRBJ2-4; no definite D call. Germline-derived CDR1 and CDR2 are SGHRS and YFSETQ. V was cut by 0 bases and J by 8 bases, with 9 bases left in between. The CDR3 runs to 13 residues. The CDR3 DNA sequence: TGCGCCAGCAGCTTGGATCTGGCGGACATTCAGTACTTC. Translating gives CASSLDLADIQYF.

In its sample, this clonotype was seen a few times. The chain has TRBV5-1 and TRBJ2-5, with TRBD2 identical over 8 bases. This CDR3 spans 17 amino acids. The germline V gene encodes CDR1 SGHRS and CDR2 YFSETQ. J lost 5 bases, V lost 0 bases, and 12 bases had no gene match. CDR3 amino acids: CASSLVGTRPSWETQYF. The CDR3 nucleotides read TGCGCCAGCAGCTTGGTGGGGACTAGACCTAGTTGGGAGACCCAGTACTTC.

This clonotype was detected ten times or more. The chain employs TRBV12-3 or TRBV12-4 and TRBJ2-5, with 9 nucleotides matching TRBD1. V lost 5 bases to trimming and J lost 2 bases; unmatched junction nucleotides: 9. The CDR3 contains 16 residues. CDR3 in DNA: TGTGCCAGCAGTACTGAGGACAGGGGCCCACAAGAGACCCAGTACTTC. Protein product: CASSTEDRGPQETQYF.

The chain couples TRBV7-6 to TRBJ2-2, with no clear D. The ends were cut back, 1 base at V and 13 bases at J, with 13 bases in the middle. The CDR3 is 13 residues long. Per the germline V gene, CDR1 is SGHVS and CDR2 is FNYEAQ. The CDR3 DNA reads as TGTGCCAGCAGCTTAGGAACCAACCACGGGCTGTTTTTT. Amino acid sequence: CASSLGTNHGLFF.

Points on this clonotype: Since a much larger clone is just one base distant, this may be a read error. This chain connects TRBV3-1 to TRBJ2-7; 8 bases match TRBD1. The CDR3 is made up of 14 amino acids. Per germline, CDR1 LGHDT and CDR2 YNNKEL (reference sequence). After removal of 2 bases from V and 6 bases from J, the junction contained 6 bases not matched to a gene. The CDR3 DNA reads TGTGCCAGCAGCCAAAGGAGGACAGGGATCGAGCAGTACTTC. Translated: CASSQRRTGIEQYF.

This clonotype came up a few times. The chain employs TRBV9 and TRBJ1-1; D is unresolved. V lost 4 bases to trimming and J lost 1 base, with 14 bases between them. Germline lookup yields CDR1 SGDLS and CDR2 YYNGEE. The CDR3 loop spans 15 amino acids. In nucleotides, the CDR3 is TGTGCCAGCAGCACTATCACTGAGGGGAACACTGAAGCTTTCTTT. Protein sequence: CASSTITEGNTEAFF.

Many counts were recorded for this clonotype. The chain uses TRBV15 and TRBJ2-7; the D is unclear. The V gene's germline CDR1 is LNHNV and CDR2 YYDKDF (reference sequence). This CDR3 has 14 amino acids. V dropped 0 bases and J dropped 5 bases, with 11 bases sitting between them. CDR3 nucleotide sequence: TGTGCCACCAGCAGAGATGACGTGGGTCACGAGCAGTACTTC. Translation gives CATSRDDVGHEQYF. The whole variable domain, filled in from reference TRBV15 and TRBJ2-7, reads DAMVIQNPRYQVTQFGKPVTLSCSQTLNHNVMYWYQQKSSQAPKLLFHYYDKDFNNEADTPDNFQSRRPNTSFCFLDIRSPGLGDTAMYLCATSRDDVGHEQYFGPGTRLTVT.